This passage covers 19 T cell receptor beta chains from one sample sequenced in a study of blood T cell repertoires in COVID-19. Profiling relied on immunoSEQ multiplex PCR, and the TCRdb table lists in-frame clones only, not all of them. This sample has under 200,000 clones, with about 80% found just once. The sequenced sample was PBMCs or T cells enriched from blood (not recorded which). These receptors were collected from an older woman with acute COVID-19.

The chain has TRBV19 and TRBJ1-5; D is unclear. The germline CDR1 and CDR2 sequences are LNHDA and SQIVND (reference sequence). This CDR3 region has 19 residues. The V and J ends lost 7 bases and 1 base respectively, with 26 bases between them. The CDR3 loop reads CASKAEAQVPGRSNQPQHF. The CDR3 region has the DNA TGTGCCAGTAAAGCGGAGGCTCAGGTACCCGGCAGGAGCAATCAGCCCCAGCATTTT.

This clone was seen only a few times. For the CDR3, the DNA is TGCGCCAGCAGCCAGTCTCACCTCCTAGCAACCAAGCGAGACGAGCAGTACTTC. Protein product: CASSQSHLLATKRDEQYF. The V and J genes are TRBV4-1 and TRBJ2-7; D might be TRBD2 (5 bases). Trimming took 3 bases from V and 5 from J, leaving 26 bases between them. Germline-derived CDR1 and CDR2 are MGHRA and YSYEKL. This CDR3 is 18 amino acids long.

The genes are TRBV28 and TRBJ2-1; 12 bases agree with TRBD2. The CDR3 consists of 16 residues. Trimming removed 8 bases from V and 0 bases from J; junction bases left unmatched: 5. The V gene's germline CDR1 is MDHEN and CDR2 SYDVKM. The CDR3 bases are TGTGCCAGCGGGCTAGCGGGGGGGAGCTCCTACAATGAGCAGTTCTTC. Translated, it gives CASGLAGGSSYNEQFF.

The chain links TRBV3-1 (or the pseudogene TRBV3-2) to TRBJ2-3; D remains unclear. The CDR3 is 14 amino acids. The germline V gene has CDR1 LGHDT and CDR2 YNNKEL (reference sequence). Trimming left V 6 bases short and J 0 bases short, with 10 bases between. CDR3 amino acids: CASRAVTSTDTQYF. CDR3 nucleotide sequence: TGTGCCAGCAGGGCGGTGACTAGCACAGATACGCAGTATTTT.

This clone has only a few counts. V is TRBV20-1 and J is TRBJ2-7, with D uncertain. Germline V lookup: CDR1 DFQATT, CDR2 SNEGSKA (reference sequence). The V and J ends lost 3 bases and 2 bases respectively, with 5 bases between them. This CDR3 is 11 amino acids long. This CDR3 is CSASTAYEQYV. The DNA of the CDR3 is TGCAGTGCTAGCACAGCCTACGAGCAGTACGTC.

The chain uses TRBV3-1 (or the pseudogene TRBV3-2) and TRBJ2-3, with no clear D. The CDR3 has 13 residues. Germline V CDR1 and CDR2: LGHDT, YNNKEL (reference sequence). V dropped 0 bases and J dropped 6 bases, with 7 bases sitting between them. The CDR3 DNA is TGTGCCAGCAGCCAAGAAAGAGAGGATACGCAGTATTTT. Translation: CASSQEREDTQYF.

DNA for the CDR3: TGTGCCAGCAGCTCCCCGGACAGGGGGGGATACGAGCAGTACGTC. Encoded protein: CASSSPDRGGYEQYV. The V gene is TRBV7-2, the J gene TRBJ2-7; TRBD1 matches at 10 bases. J was trimmed by 4 bases and V by 4 bases; bases with no gene match: 7. The CDR3 totals 15 residues. Germline V lookup: CDR1 SGHTA, CDR2 FQGNSA.

The chain links TRBV18 to TRBJ1-5; D may be TRBD1 (5 bases). The germline gives CDR1 KGHSH, CDR2 LQKENI. The CDR3 is 17 residues long. Trimming pared 3 bases from V and 2 bases from J, leaving 17 bases between. CDR3: CASSPRAGTMGNQPQHF. The CDR3 DNA is TGTGCCAGCTCACCCCGGGCAGGGACTATGGGCAATCAGCCCCAGCATTTT.

This clone has only a few counts. J is TRBJ1-6 and V is TRBV30, with 7 bases fitting TRBD1. This CDR3 has 15 amino acids. The V gene end was trimmed by 2 bases and the J gene end by 0 bases; junction bases not matched to a gene: 1. From germline, CDR1 is GTSNPN and CDR2 SVGIG (reference sequence). CDR3 sequence: CAWSRDSSYNSPLHF. The CDR3 region has the DNA TGTGCCTGGAGTCGGGACAGCTCCTATAATTCACCCCTCCACTTT.

The chain links TRBV30 to TRBJ1-4; 9 bases are a match to TRBD1. Germline V gene data show CDR1 as GTSNPN and CDR2 as SVGIG (reference sequence). Losses at the gene ends were 0 bases for V and 10 bases for J; bases not matched to a gene: 6. The CDR3 consists of 14 residues. Here the CDR3 DNA reads TGTGCCTGGAGTGTGCAAACAGGGGGCGGAAAACTGTTTTTT. Amino acid sequence: CAWSVQTGGGKLFF.

This clone has only a few counts. This sequence joins TRBV19 and TRBJ1-2; TRBD1 agrees at 10 bases. CDR1 is LNHDA, CDR2 SQIVND, per germline (reference sequence). Trimming removed 4 bases from V and 6 bases from J; junction bases left unmatched: 5. The CDR3 contains 14 residues. The CDR3 here is CASSRQGAGHGYTF. For the CDR3, the DNA is TGTGCCAGTAGTAGACAGGGGGCAGGACATGGCTACACCTTC.

This clone has a handful of counts. The V and J genes are TRBV7-9 and TRBJ2-7; 9 bases are a match to TRBD2. The CDR3 spans 15 residues. Per the germline V gene, CDR1 is SEHNR and CDR2 is FQNEAQ (reference sequence). After removal of 5 bases from V and 5 bases from J, the junction contained 10 bases not matched to a gene. CDR3 DNA sequence: TGTGCCAGCAGCGCAAAGAGGACTAGCGTGGACGAGCAGTACTTC. This encodes CASSAKRTSVDEQYF.

The chain has TRBV2 and TRBJ1-3, with D uncertain. This CDR3 has 13 residues. Between the trimmed V and J ends, which lost 7 bases and 0 bases, there was a span of 7 bases. CDR1 is SNHLY, CDR2 FYNNEI, per germline. CDR3 residues: CASMVDSGNTIYF. The DNA of the CDR3 is TGTGCCAGCATGGTAGACTCTGGAAACACCATATATTTT.

This clone was found a few times. The chain employs TRBV6-2 or TRBV6-3 and TRBJ1-1, with TRBD1 identical over 10 bases. The junction had 4 bases not matched to a gene; V was cut back by 3 bases and J by 6 bases. The germline V gene encodes CDR1 MNHEY and CDR2 SVGEGT. This CDR3 is built from 14 residues. CDR3 nucleotides: TGTGCCAGCAGTTATCGGGACAGGGGTGCTGAAGCTTTCTTT. It encodes CASSYRDRGAEAFF.

This clone has only a few counts. V and J are TRBV30 and TRBJ1-1, with D perhaps TRBD1 (5 bases). Germline V gene sequence: CDR1 GTSNPN, CDR2 SVGIG (reference sequence). V lost 5 bases, J lost 5 bases, and 15 bases lay in between. The CDR3 extends over 13 amino acids. CDR3 amino acids: CAWSRGTNTEAFF. In nucleotides, the CDR3 is TGTGCCTGGTCCCGGGGGACGAATACTGAAGCTTTCTTT.

The chain joins TRBV3-1 (or the pseudogene TRBV3-2) to TRBJ2-3; the match to TRBD2 covers 11 bases. Trimming at V came to 1 base and at J to 3 bases, leaving 3 bases not matched to a gene. The germline gives CDR1 LGHDT, CDR2 YNNKEL (reference sequence). This CDR3 is 16 amino acids long. The CDR3: CASSQARLAGTDTQYF. For the CDR3, the DNA is TGTGCCAGCAGCCAAGCAAGACTAGCGGGGACAGATACGCAGTATTTT.

This sequence joins TRBV18 and TRBJ2-3; 8 bases align to TRBD1. Germline-derived CDR1 and CDR2 are KGHSH and LQKENI. J lost 1 base, V lost 4 bases, and 7 bases had no gene match. The CDR3 has 16 residues. The chain's CDR3 is CASSRQEQGGTDTQYF. The CDR3 region has the DNA TGTGCCAGCTCACGGCAAGAACAGGGGGGCACAGATACGCAGTATTTT.

CDR3 sequence: CASSYLVQANTGELFF. Here the CDR3 DNA reads TGTGCCAGCAGTTACCTGGTGCAGGCTAACACCGGGGAGCTGTTTTTT. The rearrangement joins TRBV6-5 to TRBJ2-2; D gene ambiguous. CDR1 is MNHEY and CDR2 is SVGAGI in the germline V gene. The ends were cut back, 2 bases at V and 2 bases at J, with 12 bases in the middle. This CDR3 has 16 amino acids.

The genes are TRBV3-1 (or the pseudogene TRBV3-2) and TRBJ2-3; possibly TRBD2 for D (6 bases). The CDR3 loop spans 13 amino acids. V lost 4 bases to trimming and J lost 5 bases, with 10 bases between them. The V gene's germline CDR1 is LGHDT and CDR2 YNNKEL (reference sequence). CDR3 nucleotides: TGTGCCAGCAGCCCGGCGGGGAGAGATACGCAGTATTTT. Translation gives CASSPAGRDTQYF.